The 5 T cell receptor beta chains presented below share a single source sample, sequenced in a study of CD8+ T cells in alopecia areata. cDNA reverse transcribed from extracted RNA served as the sequencing template. Only in-frame clones appear in the TCRdb table, and some are missing; sequencing was by immunoSEQ multiplex PCR. The sample shows 150,000 or so clones, around 71% of them seen only once. Treatment of the sample: oral pan-JAK inhibitor, 5-10 mg twice daily. The source was CD4+ T cells sorted from blood, collected at week 4, from a patient treated with tofacitinib. The receptors were sampled from a human donor with alopecia areata.

This sequence joins TRBV30 and TRBJ1-4, with D hard to call. Germline V lookup: CDR1 GTSNPN, CDR2 SVGIG (reference sequence). This CDR3 spans 11 amino acids. Trimming took 5 bases from V and 7 from J, leaving 8 bases between them. The CDR3 bases are TGTGCCTGGGCGGATCGTGAAAAACTGTTTTTT. Its protein is CAWADREKLFF.

V usage is TRBV7-9 and J usage is TRBJ2-3; D unresolved. V lost 1 base to trimming and J lost 1 base, with 6 bases between them. CDR1 SEHNR and CDR2 FQNEAQ come from the germline V gene (reference sequence). The CDR3 is 14 amino acids. The CDR3 loop is CASSLDSRTDTQYF. In DNA, the CDR3 is TGTGCCAGCAGCTTAGACAGTCGCACAGATACGCAGTATTTT.

This clone was counted a single time. The chain couples TRBV5-1 to TRBJ1-1, with D uncertain. Trimming shortened V by 4 bases and J by 3 bases, and 7 bases separated the two germline ends. Germline V gene data show CDR1 as SGHRS and CDR2 as YFSETQ. This CDR3 has 12 amino acids. CDR3 nucleotide sequence: TGCGCCAGCAGCCACCGGGACACTGAAGCTTTCTTT. Residues: CASSHRDTEAFF.

This chain links TRBV29-1 with TRBJ2-5, with unresolved D. The germline V gene has CDR1 SQVTM and CDR2 ANQGSEA. The CDR3 length is 12 residues. V gave up 7 bases and J gave up 3 bases, with 12 bases separating them. The CDR3 region has the DNA TGCAGCGCCACCAGGCCAGAAGAGACCCAGTACTTC. Encoded protein: CSATRPEETQYF.

The J gene is TRBJ2-2, the V gene TRBV5-1; a possible D gene is TRBD1 (5 bases). The CDR3 has 15 residues. Trimming removed 6 bases at V and 0 bases at J, with 12 bases between. CDR1 is SGHRS and CDR2 is YFSETQ in the germline V gene. The CDR3 nucleotides read TGCGCCAGCACCTCCGGACATGCGAACACCGGGGAGCTGTTTTTT. Its protein product is CASTSGHANTGELFF.